Listed below are T cell receptor beta chains from one sample, sequenced in a study of T-cell reconstitution after alpha-beta-depleted transplantation in children. MiXCR, applied by TCRdb to the PCR reads, yields one record per CDR3 protein. The sample has about 260,000 distinct CDR3 sequences; 11% are singletons. The source material was peripheral blood, sampled 180 days after TCRalphabeta/CD19-depleted stem cell transplant. The receptor set was obtained from a male patient under 10 years old who had a stem cell transplant for chronic granulomatous disease, so the T cells may come from the graft donor. CDR3s include the opening cysteine and the closing phenylalanine or tryptophan. D genes are given only for firm matches. A clone size is listed for some rows: how often the clone was seen (once, few, many), or a class if it is expanded.

size: many; J: TRBJ2-7; D: NA; V: TRBV28; CDR3: CASSFPQGGEQYF; DNA: TGTGCCAGCAGTTTTCCACAGGGAGGCGAGCAGTACTTC
size: many; J: TRBJ2-7; D: NA; V: TRBV5-5; CDR3: CASSPLGDPIQQYF; DNA: TGTGCCAGCAGCCCCCTGGGGGACCCCATTCAGCAGTACTTC
size: NA; J: TRBJ1-2; D: NA; V: TRBV5-6; CDR3: CASSLGRRIYTF; DNA: TGTGCCAGCAGCTTAGGGCGAAGAATCTACACCTTC
size: many; J: TRBJ2-5; D: NA; V: TRBV5-1; CDR3: CASSPHQETQYF; DNA: TGCGCCAGCTCCCCCCACCAAGAGACCCAGTACTTC
size: many; J: TRBJ2-5; D: NA; V: TRBV7-2; CDR3: CASSLDRDPYQETQYF; DNA: TGTGCCAGCAGCTTAGACCGGGACCCGTACCAAGAGACCCAGTACTTC
size: many; J: TRBJ1-6; D: TRBD1; V: TRBV12-3/TRBV12-4; CDR3: CASSPRQGNNSPLHF; DNA: TGTGCCAGCAGCCCCCGACAGGGGAATAATTCACCCCTCCACTTT
size: many; J: TRBJ2-7; D: NA; V: TRBV6-1; CDR3: CASRRQENYEQYF; DNA: TGTGCCAGCAGACGACAAGAGAATTACGAGCAGTACTTC
size: many; J: TRBJ1-1; D: NA; V: TRBV6-2/TRBV6-3; CDR3: CASSYSLRNTEAFF; DNA: TGTGCCAGCAGTTACTCGCTAAGGAACACTGAAGCTTTCTTT
size: many; J: TRBJ2-1; D: NA; V: TRBV4-2; CDR3: CASSWIADSYNEQFF; DNA: TGTGCCAGCAGCTGGATAGCGGACTCCTACAATGAGCAGTTCTTC
size: many; J: TRBJ2-7; D: NA; V: TRBV12-3/TRBV12-4; CDR3: CASSSRHRDRFEQYF; DNA: TGTGCCAGCAGTAGCCGGCACAGGGATAGGTTCGAGCAGTACTTC
size: many; J: TRBJ2-5; D: NA; V: TRBV6-1; CDR3: CASPGGSGGPETQYF; DNA: TGTGCCAGCCCTGGAGGTTCGGGGGGCCCAGAGACCCAGTACTTC
size: many; J: TRBJ2-7; D: NA; V: TRBV19; CDR3: CASSRAQGGYEQYF; DNA: TGTGCCAGTAGTCGAGCCCAGGGGGGCTACGAGCAGTACTTC
size: many; J: TRBJ2-3; D: NA; V: TRBV9; CDR3: CASSVDFLTDTQYF; DNA: TGTGCCAGCAGCGTTGACTTCTTAACAGATACGCAGTATTTT
size: many; J: TRBJ2-5; D: TRBD1; V: TRBV20-1; CDR3: CGARVPTGEWETQYF; DNA: TGCGGTGCTAGGGTCCCGACAGGGGAGTGGGAGACCCAGTACTTC
size: NA; J: TRBJ2-7; D: NA; V: TRBV28; CDR3: CASSFFPGGDRYEQYF; DNA: TGTGCCAGCAGTTTTTTTCCAGGGGGGGATCGCTACGAGCAGTACTTC
size: many; J: TRBJ1-4; D: NA; V: TRBV28; CDR3: CASSLPATNEKLFF; DNA: TGTGCCAGCAGCCTTCCCGCAACTAATGAAAAACTGTTTTTT
size: many; J: TRBJ2-3; D: TRBD2; V: TRBV7-8; CDR3: CASSSLAGGPGSTDTQYF; DNA: TGTGCCAGCAGCTCCCTAGCGGGAGGGCCAGGTAGCACAGATACGCAGTATTTT
size: few; J: TRBJ2-1; D: NA; V: TRBV12-3/TRBV12-4; CDR3: CASSLAGWSYNEQFF; DNA: TGTGCCAGCAGTTTAGCGGGATGGTCCTACAATGAGCAGTTCTTC
size: many; J: TRBJ1-1; D: NA; V: TRBV7-9; CDR3: CASREGFNTEAFF; DNA: TGTGCCAGCAGGGAAGGGTTTAACACTGAAGCTTTCTTT
size: many; J: TRBJ2-1; D: NA; V: TRBV28; CDR3: CASIPGAYNEQFF; DNA: TGTGCCAGCATCCCGGGCGCTTACAATGAGCAGTTCTTC
size: many; J: TRBJ2-1; D: NA; V: TRBV4-2; CDR3: CASSQEGSEVYNEQFF; DNA: TGTGCCAGCAGCCAAGAAGGTAGCGAGGTATACAATGAGCAGTTCTTC
size: many; J: TRBJ1-3; D: NA; V: TRBV29-1; CDR3: CSVEGGKTGNTIYF; DNA: TGCAGCGTTGAAGGTGGGAAAACTGGAAACACCATATATTTT
size: many; J: TRBJ1-5; D: NA; V: TRBV5-1; CDR3: CASSLEGGNQPQHF; DNA: TGCGCCAGCAGCTTAGAAGGGGGCAATCAGCCCCAGCATTTT
size: many; J: TRBJ2-1; D: TRBD2; V: TRBV6-1; CDR3: CATGSSGSSYNEQFF; DNA: TGTGCCACAGGGTCTAGCGGGAGCTCCTACAATGAGCAGTTCTTC
size: many; J: TRBJ2-1; D: TRBD2; V: TRBV20-1; CDR3: CSATGGLAGVNEQFF; DNA: TGCAGTGCTACTGGGGGACTAGCGGGGGTGAATGAGCAGTTCTTC
size: many; J: TRBJ2-6; D: NA; V: TRBV12-3/TRBV12-4; CDR3: CASSRKGWANVLTF; DNA: TGTGCCAGCAGTCGTAAGGGGTGGGCCAACGTCCTGACTTTC
size: few; J: TRBJ2-7; D: NA; V: TRBV12-3/TRBV12-4; CDR3: CASSLALGVREQYF; DNA: TGTGCCAGCAGTTTAGCGTTGGGGGTGCGGGAGCAGTACTTC
size: many; J: TRBJ2-7; D: NA; V: TRBV7-2; CDR3: CASSLGFSSYEQYF; DNA: TGTGCCAGCAGCTTAGGGTTCTCCTCCTACGAGCAGTACTTC
size: many; J: TRBJ1-4; D: TRBD1; V: TRBV15; CDR3: CATSRGTGWEKLFF; DNA: TGTGCCACCAGCAGGGGGACAGGGTGGGAAAAACTGTTTTTT
size: NA; J: TRBJ1-3; D: NA; V: TRBV12-3/TRBV12-4; CDR3: CATSPGPYPGNTIYF; DNA: TGTGCCACCAGTCCGGGACCCTACCCTGGAAACACCATATATTTT
size: many; J: TRBJ2-4; D: TRBD1; V: TRBV7-8; CDR3: CASSSDRMDIQYF; DNA: TGTGCCAGCAGCTCGGACAGGATGGACATTCAGTACTTC
size: many; J: TRBJ2-5; D: NA; V: TRBV9; CDR3: CASSPGAAETQYF; DNA: TGTGCCAGCAGCCCAGGGGCGGCGGAGACCCAGTACTTC
size: few; J: TRBJ1-4; D: TRBD1; V: TRBV4-3; CDR3: CASSQNRGRNEKLFF; DNA: TGCGCCAGCAGCCAGAACAGGGGGCGGAATGAAAAACTGTTTTTT
size: many; J: TRBJ2-3; D: TRBD2; V: TRBV29-1; CDR3: CSVEWRERTDTQYF; DNA: TGCAGCGTTGAGTGGCGGGAGCGTACAGATACGCAGTATTTT
size: many; J: TRBJ1-5; D: NA; V: TRBV12-3/TRBV12-4; CDR3: CASSYSDRAEQPQHF; DNA: TGTGCCAGCAGCTACTCGGACAGAGCGGAGCAGCCCCAGCATTTT
size: many; J: TRBJ1-2; D: NA; V: TRBV15; CDR3: CATSRLANYGYTF; DNA: TGTGCCACCAGCCGGTTGGCTAACTATGGCTACACCTTC
size: many; J: TRBJ2-5; D: TRBD1; V: TRBV11-2; CDR3: CASSLEGRGLETQYF; DNA: TGTGCCAGCAGCTTAGAAGGCAGGGGGCTAGAGACCCAGTACTTC
size: many; J: TRBJ2-1; D: TRBD2; V: TRBV20-1; CDR3: CSARARGTSGYNEQFF; DNA: TGCAGTGCTAGAGCCAGAGGGACTAGCGGTTACAATGAGCAGTTCTTC
size: many; J: TRBJ2-1; D: NA; V: TRBV5-1; CDR3: CASSLEGDLYNEQFF; DNA: TGCGCCAGCAGCTTGGAAGGGGATTTATACAATGAGCAGTTCTTC
size: few; J: TRBJ2-1; D: TRBD1; V: TRBV7-9; CDR3: CASSLLAGQGANEQFF; DNA: TGTGCCAGCAGCTTATTAGCAGGGCAGGGGGCGAATGAGCAGTTCTTC
size: few; J: TRBJ2-1; D: NA; V: TRBV11-1; CDR3: CASRAGTGVALAGFNEQFF; DNA: TGTGCCAGCAGGGCCGGGACAGGGGTTGCACTAGCGGGGTTCAATGAGCAGTTCTTC